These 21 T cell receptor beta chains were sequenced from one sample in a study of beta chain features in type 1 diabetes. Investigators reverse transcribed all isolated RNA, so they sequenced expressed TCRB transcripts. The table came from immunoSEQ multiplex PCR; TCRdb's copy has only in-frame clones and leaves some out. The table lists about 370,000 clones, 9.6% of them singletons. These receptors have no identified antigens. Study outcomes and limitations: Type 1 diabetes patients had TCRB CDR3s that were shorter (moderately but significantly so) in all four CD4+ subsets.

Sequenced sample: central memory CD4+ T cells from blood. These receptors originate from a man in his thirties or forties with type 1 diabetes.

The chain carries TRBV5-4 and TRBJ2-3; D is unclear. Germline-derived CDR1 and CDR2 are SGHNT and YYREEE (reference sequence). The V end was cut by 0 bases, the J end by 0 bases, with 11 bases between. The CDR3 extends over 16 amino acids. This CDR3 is CASSLGSGRSTDTQYF. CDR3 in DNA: TGTGCCAGCAGCTTGGGATCCGGCAGGAGCACAGATACGCAGTATTTT.

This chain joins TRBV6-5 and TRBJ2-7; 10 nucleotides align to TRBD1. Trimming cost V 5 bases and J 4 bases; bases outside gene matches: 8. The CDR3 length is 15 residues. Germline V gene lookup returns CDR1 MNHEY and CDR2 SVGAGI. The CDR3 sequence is CASSLRQGAGYEQYF. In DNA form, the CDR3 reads TGTGCCAGCAGTCTTCGACAGGGGGCAGGGTACGAGCAGTACTTC.

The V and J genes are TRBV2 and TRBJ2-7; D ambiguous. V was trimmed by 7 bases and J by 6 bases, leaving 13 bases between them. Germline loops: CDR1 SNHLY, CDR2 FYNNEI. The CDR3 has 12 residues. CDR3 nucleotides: TGTGCCAGCATGGGTGGATCGGGCGAGCAGTACTTC. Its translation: CASMGGSGEQYF.

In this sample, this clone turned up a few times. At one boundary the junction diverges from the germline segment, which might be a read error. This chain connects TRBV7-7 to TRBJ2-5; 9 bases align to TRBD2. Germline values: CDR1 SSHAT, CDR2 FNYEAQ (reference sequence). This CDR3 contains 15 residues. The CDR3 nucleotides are TGTGCTAGCAGCTTAGCGGGGGCCCGGGTTGAGACCCAGTACTTC. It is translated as CASSLAGARVETQYF.

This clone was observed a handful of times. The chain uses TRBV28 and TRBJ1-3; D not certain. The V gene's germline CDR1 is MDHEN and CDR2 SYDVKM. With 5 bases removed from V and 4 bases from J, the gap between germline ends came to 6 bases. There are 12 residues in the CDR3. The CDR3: CASSETGNTIYF. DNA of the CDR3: TGTGCCAGCAGTGAGACCGGAAACACCATATATTTT.

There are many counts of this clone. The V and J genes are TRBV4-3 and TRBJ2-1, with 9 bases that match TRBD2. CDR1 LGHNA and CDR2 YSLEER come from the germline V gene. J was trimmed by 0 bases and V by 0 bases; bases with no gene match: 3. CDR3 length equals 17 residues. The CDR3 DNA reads TGCGCCAGCAGCCAAGATCTAGCGGGAAGCTCCTACAATGAGCAGTTCTTC. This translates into CASSQDLAGSSYNEQFF.

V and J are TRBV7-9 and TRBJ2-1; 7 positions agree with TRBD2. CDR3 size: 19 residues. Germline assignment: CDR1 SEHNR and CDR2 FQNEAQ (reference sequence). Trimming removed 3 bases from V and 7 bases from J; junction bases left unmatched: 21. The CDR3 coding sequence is TGTGCCAGCAGCTTCCCGGGACTAAGGGGTCCCTCACCGACAAATGAGCAGTTCTTC. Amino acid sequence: CASSFPGLRGPSPTNEQFF.

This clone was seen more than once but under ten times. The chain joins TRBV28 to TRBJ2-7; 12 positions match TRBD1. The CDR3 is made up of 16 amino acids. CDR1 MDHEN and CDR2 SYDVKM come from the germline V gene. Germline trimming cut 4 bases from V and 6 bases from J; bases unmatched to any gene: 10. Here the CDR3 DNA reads TGTGCCAGCAGTTCGTCCCGGGACAGGGGGCGCTCCGAGCAGTACTTC. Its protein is CASSSSRDRGRSEQYF.

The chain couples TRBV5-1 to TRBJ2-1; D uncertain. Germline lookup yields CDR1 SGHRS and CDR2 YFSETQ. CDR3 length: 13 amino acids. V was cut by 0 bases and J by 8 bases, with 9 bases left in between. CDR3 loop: CASSLERNDEQFF. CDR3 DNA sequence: TGCGCCAGCAGCTTGGAAAGGAACGATGAGCAGTTCTTC.

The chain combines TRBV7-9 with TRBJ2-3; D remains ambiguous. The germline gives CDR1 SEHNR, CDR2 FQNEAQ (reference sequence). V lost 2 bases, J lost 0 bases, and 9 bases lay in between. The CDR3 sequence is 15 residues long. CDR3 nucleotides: TGTGCCAGCAGCTTACGCCCTACTAGCACAGATACGCAGTATTTT. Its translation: CASSLRPTSTDTQYF.

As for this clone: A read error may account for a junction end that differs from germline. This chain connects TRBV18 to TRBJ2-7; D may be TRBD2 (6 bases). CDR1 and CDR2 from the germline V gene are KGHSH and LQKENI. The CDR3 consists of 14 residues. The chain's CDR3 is CANSLAGTLYEQYF. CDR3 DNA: TGTGCCAACTCACTAGCAGGGACGCTATACGAGCAGTACTTC.

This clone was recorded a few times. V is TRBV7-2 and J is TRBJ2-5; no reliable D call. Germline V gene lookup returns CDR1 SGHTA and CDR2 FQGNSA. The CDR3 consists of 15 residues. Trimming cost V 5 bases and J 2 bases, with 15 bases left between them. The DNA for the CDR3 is TGTGCCAGCAGCCCCCCCGGTCTTAGGCAAGAGACCCAGTACTTC. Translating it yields CASSPPGLRQETQYF. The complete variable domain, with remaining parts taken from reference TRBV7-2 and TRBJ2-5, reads GAGVSQSPSNKVTEKGKDVELRCDPISGHTALYWYRQSLGQGLEFLIYFQGNSAPDKSGLPSDRFSAERTGGSVSTLTIQRTQQEDSAVYLCASSPPGLRQETQYFGPGTRLLVL.

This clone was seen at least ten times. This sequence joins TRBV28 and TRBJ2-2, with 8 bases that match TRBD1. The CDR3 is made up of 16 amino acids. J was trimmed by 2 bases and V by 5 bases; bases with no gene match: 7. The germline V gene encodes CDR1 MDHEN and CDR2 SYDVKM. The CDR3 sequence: CASSNQGAPNTGELFF. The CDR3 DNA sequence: TGTGCCAGCAGTAATCAGGGGGCCCCTAACACCGGGGAGCTGTTTTTT.

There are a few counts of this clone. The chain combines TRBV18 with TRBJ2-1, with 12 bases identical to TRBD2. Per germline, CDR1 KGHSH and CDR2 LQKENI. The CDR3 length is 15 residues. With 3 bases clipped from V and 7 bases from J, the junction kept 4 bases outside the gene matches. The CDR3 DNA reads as TGTGCCAGCTCACCCGAGACTAGCGGGAGAAATGAGCAGTTCTTC. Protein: CASSPETSGRNEQFF.

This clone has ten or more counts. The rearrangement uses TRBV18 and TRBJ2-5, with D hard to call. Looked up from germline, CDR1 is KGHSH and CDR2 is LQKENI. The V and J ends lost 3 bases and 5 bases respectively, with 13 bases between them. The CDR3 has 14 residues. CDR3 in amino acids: CASSPTGSAETQYF. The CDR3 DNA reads TGTGCCAGCTCACCTACCGGGTCCGCGGAGACCCAGTACTTC.

This CDR3 reads CASRTGGEGQPQHF. The CDR3 DNA follows: TGTGCCAGCAGGACAGGGGGTGAAGGGCAGCCCCAGCATTTT. The chain has TRBV27 and TRBJ1-5; 9 nucleotides line up with TRBD1. Germline V gene lookup returns CDR1 MNHEY and CDR2 SMNVEV (reference sequence). V trimming: 6 bases; J trimming: 7 bases; junction bases outside the gene matches: 7. CDR3 size: 14 residues.

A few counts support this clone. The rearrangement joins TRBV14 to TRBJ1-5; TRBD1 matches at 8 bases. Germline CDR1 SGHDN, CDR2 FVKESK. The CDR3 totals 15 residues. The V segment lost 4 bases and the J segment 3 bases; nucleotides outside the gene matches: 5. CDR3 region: CASSLPTGANQPQHF. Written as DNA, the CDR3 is TGTGCCAGCAGCCTACCGACAGGGGCCAATCAGCCCCAGCATTTT.

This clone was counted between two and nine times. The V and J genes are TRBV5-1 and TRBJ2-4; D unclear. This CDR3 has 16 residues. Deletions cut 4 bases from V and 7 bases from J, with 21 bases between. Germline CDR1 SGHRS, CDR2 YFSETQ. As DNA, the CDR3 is TGCGCCAGCAGCGTAAACCCCGGCCTTACTGGCAACATTCAGTACTTC. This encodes CASSVNPGLTGNIQYF.

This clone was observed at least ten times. As DNA, the CDR3 is TGTGCCAGCAGCCTGGGACAGGGCTATGGCTACACCTTC. Amino acid sequence: CASSLGQGYGYTF. This chain links TRBV7-6 with TRBJ1-2; 9 bases fit TRBD1. The CDR3 covers 13 residues. V lost 5 bases and J lost 4; bases outside the gene matches: 2. Germline loops: CDR1 SGHVS, CDR2 FNYEAQ.

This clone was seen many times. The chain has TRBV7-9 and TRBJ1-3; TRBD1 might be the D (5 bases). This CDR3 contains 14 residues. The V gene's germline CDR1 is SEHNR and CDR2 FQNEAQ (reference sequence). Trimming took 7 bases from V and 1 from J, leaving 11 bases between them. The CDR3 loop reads CASTFGTSGNTIYF. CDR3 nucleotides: TGTGCCAGCACCTTCGGGACGTCTGGAAACACCATATATTTT.

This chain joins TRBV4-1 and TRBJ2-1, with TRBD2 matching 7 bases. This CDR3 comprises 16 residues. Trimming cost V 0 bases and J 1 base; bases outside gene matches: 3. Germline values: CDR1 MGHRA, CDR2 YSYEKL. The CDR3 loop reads CASSQDPGGSYNEQFF. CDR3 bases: TGCGCCAGCAGCCAAGATCCGGGAGGTTCCTACAATGAGCAGTTCTTC.